This TCR beta chain came from a study of T-cell memory formation after mild COVID-19. About the research overall: TCR clusters were largely donor specific. Whole-study findings and limits: Clones contracting across day 15 to 85 had a balanced CD4/CD8 profile; later expanding clones leaned CD4+. The second-wave clones peaking on day 37 were not confirmed as SARS-CoV-2-specific.

This clonotype came up a few times. Its antigen is not known. The germline CDR1 and CDR2 sequences are SGHVS and FNYEAQ. The CDR3 totals 15 residues. V dropped 3 bases and J dropped 2 bases, with 11 bases sitting between them. Using constant-segment primers, 5'RACE produced TCR alpha and TCR beta cDNA libraries carrying sample barcodes and UMIs. TCRdb called the 5' RACE reads again in MiXCR, with one record for every CDR3 protein. This sample has 380,000 or so distinct CDR3 sequences, with around 13% found just once. The receptor's source is a man between 18 and 35 years old who had mild COVID-19 (a few samples of this study predate the infection). Cell type and time point are not known. This chain uses TRBV7-6 with TRBJ1-5; perhaps TRBD1 as D (6 bases). The specimen was PBMCs or a T cell subset sorted from them (not recorded which). The CDR3 DNA follows: TGTGCCAGCAGCTTTCTAGCAGGGGGCAATCAGCCCCAGCATTTT. As protein: CASSFLAGGNQPQHF.